The 22 T cell receptor beta chains below all came from one sample that was sequenced in a study of blood T cells in healthy people across ages. A second PCR of 7 to 11 cycles used a sample-barcoded 5' primer and a J-beta primer mix. Using its own MiXCR run on the 5' RACE reads, TCRdb lists one record per CDR3 protein. This table has 630,000 or so distinct CDR3 sequences, approximately 30% appearing once. Material for sequencing was blood. These TCRs come from an elderly woman in good health.

A single count supports this clonotype. This may be a read error: a much more frequent sequence differs by one nucleotide. The chain links TRBV2 to TRBJ2-5, with 9 bases identical to TRBD1. The DNA end lines up better with TRBJ2-7; the J call may be wrong. Germline V CDR1 and CDR2: SNHLY, FYNNEI. The CDR3 extends over 14 amino acids. CDR3 residues: CAGSERDRESEQYF. The CDR3 nucleotides read TGTGCCGGCAGTGAAAGGGACAGGGAATCCGAGCAGTACTTC.

The chain employs TRBV7-8 and TRBJ2-1; the D gene is possibly TRBD1 (6 bases). CDR1 and CDR2 (germline): SGHVS, FQNEAQ. The V and J ends lost 2 bases and 2 bases respectively, with 10 bases between them. The CDR3 runs to 15 residues. DNA for the CDR3: TGTGCCAGCAGCTTAACGGGACATCCCTACAATGAGCAGTTCTTC. Amino acids: CASSLTGHPYNEQFF.

This clonotype was seen more than once but under ten times. The chain has TRBV20-1 and TRBJ2-7, with 7 bases lining up with TRBD2. With the DNA end fitting TRBJ2-5 better, the J assignment may be wrong. The germline CDR1 and CDR2 sequences are DFQATT and SNEGSKA (reference sequence). The CDR3 length is 15 residues. The CDR3 DNA reads TGCAGTGCCCGACCCAGCGGGGTGCGTGGAGAGACCCAGTACTTC. Translating it yields CSARPSGVRGETQYF.

This chain uses TRBV9 with TRBJ1-4; D gene ambiguous. This CDR3 has 15 residues. V lost 0 bases, J lost 4 bases, and 10 bases lay in between. Germline V gene lookup returns CDR1 SGDLS and CDR2 YYNGEE. CDR3 loop: CASSVESDYNEKLFF. CDR3 DNA sequence: TGTGCCAGCAGCGTAGAGTCGGATTATAATGAAAAACTGTTTTTT. The whole variable domain, filled in from reference TRBV9 and TRBJ1-4, reads DSGVTQTPKHLITATGQRVTLRCSPRSGDLSVYWYQQSLDQGLQFLIQYYNGEERAKGNILERFSAQQFPDLHSELNLSSLELGDSALYFCASSVESDYNEKLFFGSGTQLSVL.

Notes on this clonotype: A much bigger clone sits one base away, suggesting this may be a read error. V is TRBV6-1 and J is TRBJ2-6; D gene uncertain. Germline-derived CDR1 and CDR2 are MNHNS and SASEGT. Trimming took off 7 bases at V and 0 bases at J, with 10 bases between the two ends. This CDR3 region has 15 residues. This chain's CDR3 is CASTGVSSGANVLTF. CDR3 nucleotides: TGTGCCAGCACTGGTGTAAGCTCTGGGGCCAACGTCCTGACTTTC.

This clonotype was counted a few times. With a much larger clone just one base away, this may be a read error. This chain links TRBV12-3 or TRBV12-4 with TRBJ2-1; D not certain. Trimming shortened V by 4 bases and J by 4 bases, and 20 bases separated the two germline ends. The CDR3 contains 17 residues. The DNA of the CDR3 is TGTGCCAGCAGTTACCAACTCCGGGTCCTACCTTACAATGAGCAGTTCTTC. It yields the protein CASSYQLRVLPYNEQFF.

This clonotype appeared many times. Written as DNA, the CDR3 is TGTGCCAGCAGCCCACACACACAGGGCTCCTACGAGCAGTACTTC. Its translation is CASSPHTQGSYEQYF. V gene TRBV9 combines with J gene TRBJ2-7; D might be TRBD1 (6 bases). Germline CDR1 and CDR2: SGDLS and YYNGEE. The CDR3 consists of 15 residues. V was cut by 4 bases and J by 0 bases, with 14 bases left in between.

In the case of this clonotype: A much larger clone differs from this one at a single base, so this may be a read error. The chain employs TRBV20-1 and TRBJ2-5; TRBD2 agrees at 15 bases. With the DNA end fitting TRBJ2-1 better, the J assignment may be wrong. The CDR3 spans 16 residues. Germline V gene lookup returns CDR1 DFQATT and CDR2 SNEGSKA (reference sequence). The CDR3 nucleotides are TGCAGTGCTTCGACCTCGGGACTAGCGGGGGGAGAGACCCAGTTCTTC. Its protein product is CSASTSGLAGGETQFF.

A note on this clonotype: A read error may explain this, as a much larger clone is one base away. This sequence joins TRBV20-1 and TRBJ2-7, with 7 bases fitting TRBD1. Germline assignment: CDR1 DFQATT and CDR2 SNEGSKA (reference sequence). The CDR3 is 12 residues long. The CDR3 reads CRAEGQNREQYF. For the CDR3, the DNA is TGCAGGGCCGAGGGACAGAACCGCGAGCAGTACTTC.

A remark on this clonotype: Germline and junction disagree at one end, which may indicate a read error. The V and J genes are TRBV11-2 and TRBJ2-3, with D hard to call. The CDR3 totals 15 residues. CDR1 and CDR2 from the germline V gene are SGHAT and FQNNGV. As DNA, the CDR3 is TGTGCCAGCGGCTTAGATCGGGCATTCGCAGATACGCAGTATTTT. Its protein is CASGLDRAFADTQYF.

This clonotype was found once. This chain joins TRBV7-2 and TRBJ1-1; no reliable D call. Germline values: CDR1 SGHTA, CDR2 FQGNSA. The CDR3 loop spans 15 amino acids. Trimming left V 0 bases short and J 0 bases short, with 8 bases between. The CDR3 region has the DNA TGTGCCAGCAGCTTAGCGTCGATCCTGAACACTGAAGCTTTCTTT. It translates to CASSLASILNTEAFF.

Many counts were recorded for this clonotype. The chain carries TRBV7-2 and TRBJ1-4; TRBD1 aligns across 10 bases. V lost 5 bases to trimming and J lost 7 bases; unmatched junction nucleotides: 7. CDR3 length equals 15 residues. Germline V gene data show CDR1 as SGHTA and CDR2 as FQGNSA. CDR3 residues: CASSSRDRGSEKLFF. The CDR3 DNA is TGTGCCAGCAGCAGTCGGGACAGGGGAAGTGAAAAACTGTTTTTT.

The DNA of the CDR3 is TGTGCCAGCAGCAGACGAGCGGGGTACCAAGAGACACAGTTCTTC. Translated, it gives CASSRRAGYQETQFF. The chain has TRBV6-2 or TRBV6-3 and TRBJ2-5, with TRBD2 matching 7 bases. The better agreement between TRBJ2-1 and the DNA end casts doubt on the J call. Looked up from germline, CDR1 is MNHEY and CDR2 is SVGEGT. The CDR3 is 15 residues long.

This chain uses TRBV12-3 or TRBV12-4 with TRBJ2-3; a possible D gene is TRBD1 (6 bases). V was trimmed by 7 bases and J by 11 bases, leaving 22 bases between them. The CDR3 covers 14 residues. DNA of the CDR3: TGTGCCAGCAACAGGGCCCTAAGCGCAGATGTGCAGTATTTT. This encodes CASNRALSADVQYF.

The table lists this clonotype with many counts. In DNA, the CDR3 is TGTGCCAGTACCTCTACGGGTGTCTCCTACGAGCAGTACTTC. Amino acid sequence: CASTSTGVSYEQYF. The chain recombines TRBV19 with TRBJ2-7; D is unclear. Germline V gene lookup returns CDR1 LNHDA and CDR2 SQIVND (reference sequence). The CDR3 is made up of 14 amino acids. Trimming shortened V by 7 bases and J by 0 bases, and 13 bases separated the two germline ends.

The chain joins TRBV28 to TRBJ2-7; D may correspond to TRBD1 or TRBD2 (5 bases each). CDR1 and CDR2 from the germline V gene are MDHEN and SYDVKM. This CDR3 comprises 15 residues. Trimming cost V 7 bases and J 0 bases, with 16 bases left between them. The CDR3 bases are TGTGCCAGCAACCTAGACGGGACGGGCTCCTACGAGCAGTACTTC. It is translated as CASNLDGTGSYEQYF.

The rearrangement uses TRBV27 and TRBJ1-6, with D perhaps TRBD1 (5 bases). Germline loops: CDR1 MNHEY, CDR2 SMNVEV (reference sequence). The CDR3 is made up of 14 amino acids. Trimming cost V 2 bases and J 15 bases, with 17 bases left between them. The DNA of the CDR3 is TGTGCCAGCAGTTTAAAGCATGGTCCCGGACACCTCCACTTT. It yields the protein CASSLKHGPGHLHF.

Ten or more counts support this clonotype. This chain uses TRBV7-2 with TRBJ2-5; D is perhaps TRBD2 (6 bases). CDR1 and CDR2 from the germline V gene are SGHTA and FQGNSA. V was cut by 3 bases and J by 2 bases, with 10 bases left in between. This CDR3 has 14 residues. The CDR3 DNA sequence: TGTGCCAGCAGCTTGGCGGGACCGCAAGAGACCCAGTACTTC. Translated: CASSLAGPQETQYF.

The genes are TRBV28 and TRBJ1-3; TRBD1 is a possible D gene (6 bases). The CDR3 runs 16 residues. Germline values: CDR1 MDHEN, CDR2 SYDVKM. V shed 2 bases and J shed 5 bases, with 16 bases lying between them. CDR3 loop: CASSLGGTPPRNTIYF. The CDR3 DNA follows: TGTGCCAGCAGTTTAGGGGGGACACCTCCAAGAAACACCATATATTTT. Full variable domain (rest looked up from reference TRBV28 and TRBJ1-3): DVKVTQSSRYLVKRTGEKVFLECVQDMDHENMFWYRQDPGLGLRLIYFSYDVKMKEKGDIPEGYSVSREKKERFSLILESASTNQTSMYLCASSLGGTPPRNTIYFGEGSWLTVV.

This clonotype was detected many times. The chain links TRBV28 to TRBJ2-3, with a tentative D call TRBD2 (5 bases). The CDR3 runs 15 residues. Per the germline V gene, CDR1 is MDHEN and CDR2 is SYDVKM. V shed 8 bases and J shed 6 bases, with 21 bases lying between them. The CDR3 region is CASAGNLKQRDTQYF. The CDR3 region has the DNA TGTGCCAGCGCCGGGAACCTAAAACAAAGGGATACGCAGTATTTT.

As concerns this clonotype: This could be a read error, since a much larger clone is one nucleotide away. V is TRBV14 and J is TRBJ2-5; D is ambiguous. V dropped 0 bases and J dropped 11 bases, with 16 bases sitting between them. In germline, CDR1 is SGHDN, CDR2 FVKESK. CDR3 length: 14 amino acids. The CDR3 DNA follows: TGTGCCAGCAGCCAAGATCGTGGCTACAATGAGCAGTACTTC. Translated, it gives CASSQDRGYNEQYF. The whole variable domain, remainder taken from reference TRBV14 and TRBJ2-5, is EAGVTQFPSHSVIEKGQTVTLRCDPISGHDNLYWYRRVMGKEIKFLLHFVKESKQDESGMPNNRFLAERTGGTYSTLKVQPAELEDSGVYFCASSQDRGYNEQYFGPGTRLLVL.

This clonotype was counted at least ten times. The V call is TRBV7-9, the J call TRBJ1-2, with D maybe TRBD1 (5 bases). Trimming removed 1 base at V and 13 bases at J, with 19 bases between. There are 14 residues in the CDR3. Germline lookup yields CDR1 SEHNR and CDR2 FQNEAQ (reference sequence). This CDR3 reads CASSLVDSRRAVTF. The CDR3, as DNA: TGTGCCAGCAGCTTAGTTGACAGTCGACGAGCTGTCACCTTC.